These 18 T cell receptor beta chains were all obtained from the same sample, sequenced in a study of blood T cells in healthy people across ages. Through a sample-barcoded 5' primer and a J-beta primer mix, a second PCR was run for roughly 6 to 11 cycles. MiXCR, run by TCRdb on the 5' RACE reads, gives a single entry per CDR3 protein. This table holds more than 550,000 distinct CDR3 sequences, about a fifth found once. Sequencing was carried out using blood. These receptors were taken from a man aged 65-85 years in good health.

The genes are TRBV6-1 and TRBJ1-1; the D gene is possibly TRBD1 (5 bases). The CDR3 contains 12 residues. V was clipped by 11 bases and J by 2 bases, with 12 bases between them. The V gene's germline CDR1 is MNHNS and CDR2 SASEGT. CDR3 sequence: CAPLDTNTEAFF. The CDR3 DNA reads TGTGCCCCCCTGGACACTAACACTGAAGCTTTCTTT.

The chain links TRBV5-1 to TRBJ1-1; D remains unclear. Germline V gene sequence: CDR1 SGHRS, CDR2 YFSETQ. With 7 bases removed from V and 3 bases from J, the gap between germline ends came to 13 bases. The CDR3 is 13 amino acids. The CDR3 DNA reads TGCGCCAGCTCAGGTTCGTCGGACACTGAAGCTTTCTTT. Its translation: CASSGSSDTEAFF.

This clonotype came up a few times. The genes are TRBV5-5 and TRBJ1-4; no firm D call. The V gene's germline CDR1 is SGHKS and CDR2 YYEKEE (reference sequence). The CDR3 has 17 residues. V was clipped by 3 bases and J by 0 bases, with 15 bases between them. CDR3 protein: CASSYSGSRATNEKLFF. The CDR3 DNA reads TGTGCCAGCAGCTACTCCGGGTCGCGGGCAACTAATGAAAAACTGTTTTTT.

This clonotype has ten or more counts. V gene TRBV20-1 combines with J gene TRBJ1-4; the D gene is possibly TRBD1 (6 bases). V was pared by 6 bases and J by 8 bases, with 16 bases between. Germline loops: CDR1 DFQATT, CDR2 SNEGSKA (reference sequence). The CDR3 is 13 amino acids. CDR3 sequence reads: CSARGVVNEKLFF. CDR3 sequence (DNA): TGCAGTGCCAGGGGTGTTGTTAACGAAAAACTGTTTTTT.

The V call is TRBV6-5, the J call TRBJ1-2; D perhaps matches TRBD1 (6 bases). From germline, CDR1 is MNHEY and CDR2 SVGAGI. This CDR3 is 18 amino acids long. V lost 2 bases and J 0 bases, leaving 19 bases between the germline ends. CDR3 bases: TGTGCCAGCAGTTACCGTCAGTCGGACAGCGCCACTAACTATGGCTACACCTTC. Protein sequence: CASSYRQSDSATNYGYTF.

The genes are TRBV7-3 and TRBJ2-2; D may be TRBD1 (5 bases). V dropped 2 bases and J dropped 2 bases, with 9 bases sitting between them. CDR1 is SGHTA and CDR2 is FQGTGA in the germline V gene. The CDR3 extends over 15 amino acids. As DNA, the CDR3 is TGTGCCAGCAGCTTACTGGGGCGTAACACCGGGGAGCTGTTTTTT. Residues: CASSLLGRNTGELFF.

This clonotype was observed a handful of times. The V and J genes are TRBV29-1 and TRBJ2-7; 7 bases match TRBD2. The V gene's germline CDR1 is SQVTM and CDR2 ANQGSEA. The CDR3 consists of 13 residues. Trimming took 3 bases from V and 3 from J; bases not matched to a gene: 5. The DNA of the CDR3 is TGCAGCGTTGAGGGGGGGAGAAACTACGAGCAGTACTTC. Amino acids: CSVEGGRNYEQYF.

This clonotype was found a few times. One end of the junction varies from germline; a read error may be responsible. The chain joins TRBV12-3 or TRBV12-4 to TRBJ1-5; D gene unclear. CDR3 length: 17 amino acids. CDR3 residues: CACSEGWEAKGNQPQHF. DNA of the CDR3: TGTGCCTGCAGCGAAGGCTGGGAAGCGAAAGGCAATCAGCCCCAGCATTTT.

This clonotype was recorded a few times. The gene calls are TRBV29-1 and TRBJ1-5, with a possible D match to TRBD1 (6 bases). This CDR3 spans 14 amino acids. Germline CDR1 reads SQVTM; CDR2 reads ANQGSEA. V was shortened by 3 bases and J by 7 bases, with 16 bases between the two germline ends. The CDR3 here is CSVEIQGAGQPQHF. In DNA, the CDR3 is TGCAGCGTTGAGATACAGGGTGCCGGGCAGCCCCAGCATTTT.

This rearrangement joins TRBV29-1 to TRBJ1-4, with D possibly TRBD1 on 5 matching bases. The germline gives CDR1 SQVTM, CDR2 ANQGSEA. The CDR3 totals 14 residues. V shed 4 bases and J shed 2 bases, with 11 bases lying between them. In nucleotides, the CDR3 is TGCAGCGTTGGGGCAGGGAGGACTAATGAAAAACTGTTTTTT. It specifies CSVGAGRTNEKLFF.

This clonotype occurred a few times. The genes are TRBV15 and TRBJ1-2, with D unresolved. The CDR3 has 15 residues. The ends were cut back, 0 bases at V and 4 bases at J, with 12 bases in the middle. Germline assignment: CDR1 LNHNV and CDR2 YYDKDF (reference sequence). The CDR3 DNA is TGTGCCACCAGCAGAGATCGGCGGAGTTTCTATGGCTACACCTTC. Its protein product is CATSRDRRSFYGYTF.

This clonotype was observed a handful of times. An end of the junction does not agree with germline; a read error may underlie this. The rearrangement joins TRBV12-3 or TRBV12-4 to TRBJ2-1; 8 nucleotides agree with TRBD1. The J call may be mistaken, given a closer DNA end match to TRBJ2-7. This CDR3 has 21 residues. Written as DNA, the CDR3 is TGTGCCAGCAGTTTTGCGGGACAGGAGTTGTGGACCCCTCTAACACACTACGAACAGTACTTC. It is translated as CASSFAGQELWTPLTHYEQYF.

Details on this clonotype: A much larger clonotype is one base distant, so this may be a read error. This rearrangement joins TRBV7-6 to TRBJ2-1, with TRBD2 identical over 7 bases. Unmatched junction bases numbered 7, after V lost 0 bases and J lost 2 bases. CDR1 is SGHVS and CDR2 is FNYEAQ in the germline V gene. This CDR3 has 17 amino acids. The chain's CDR3 is CASSLATGGFPYNEQFF. The CDR3, as DNA: TGTGCCAGCAGCTTAGCAACGGGGGGATTCCCCTACAATGAGCAGTTCTTC. The whole variable domain, filled in from reference TRBV7-6 and TRBJ2-1, reads GAGVSQSPRYKVTKRGQDVALRCDPISGHVSLYWYRQALGQGPEFLTYFNYEAQQDKSGLPNDRFSAERPEGSISTLTIQRTEQRDSAMYRCASSLATGGFPYNEQFFGPGTRLTVL.

The chain recombines TRBV6-2 or TRBV6-3 with TRBJ2-7, with TRBD2 matching 10 bases. V gave up 3 bases and J gave up 0 bases; unmatched junction bases: 2. The CDR3 runs to 15 residues. Germline-derived CDR1 and CDR2 are MNHEY and SVGEGT. For the CDR3, the DNA is TGTGCCAGCAGTTATTCTAGCGGGAGCTCCTACGAGCAGTACGTC. This sequence encodes CASSYSSGSSYEQYV.

This clonotype has a handful of counts. The rearrangement joins TRBV28 to TRBJ1-5; possibly TRBD1 for D (5 bases). Germline lookup yields CDR1 MDHEN and CDR2 SYDVKM. V was shortened by 7 bases and J by 7 bases, with 11 bases between the two germline ends. The CDR3 contains 12 residues. CDR3 coding DNA: TGTGCCAGCACCCCGGGGGTGCAGCCCCAGCATTTT. This gives the protein CASTPGVQPQHF.

The chain combines TRBV28 with TRBJ2-1, with 9 bases lining up with TRBD2. The J call may be mistaken, given a closer DNA end match to TRBJ2-7. Germline CDR1 and CDR2: MDHEN and SYDVKM. CDR3 length equals 15 residues. Here the CDR3 DNA reads TGTGCCAGCAGTTTAAAGCGGGGGGCCCTTCCAGAACAGTACTTC. This codes for CASSLKRGALPEQYF.

This sequence joins TRBV5-1 and TRBJ2-3, with 7 bases fitting TRBD2. The CDR3 is made up of 14 amino acids. Germline trimming cut 4 bases from V and 5 bases from J; bases unmatched to any gene: 7. Looked up from germline, CDR1 is SGHRS and CDR2 is YFSETQ. CDR3 bases: TGCGCCAGCAGCGCACTAGCGAAAGGAGATACGCAGTATTTT. Protein product: CASSALAKGDTQYF. Full variable domain (outside the CDR3, taken from reference TRBV5-1 and TRBJ2-3): KAGVTQTPRYLIKTRGQQVTLSCSPISGHRSVSWYQQTPGQGLQFLFEYFSETQRNKGNFPGRFSGRQFSNSRSEMNVSTLELGDSALYLCASSALAKGDTQYFGPGTRLTVL.

The rearrangement uses TRBV20-1 and TRBJ2-1; D is possibly TRBD2 (6 bases). The J call may be faulty, since TRBJ2-7 better matches the DNA end. Germline V gene sequence: CDR1 DFQATT, CDR2 SNEGSKA (reference sequence). CDR3 length: 16 amino acids. DNA for the CDR3: TGCAGTGCTAGAGATTACCAAAGACTAGTTTTCTACGAGCAGTACGTC. Residues: CSARDYQRLVFYEQYV.